Listed here are 23 T cell receptor beta chains from one sample, sequenced in a study of blood T cell repertoires in COVID-19 (TCRdb year 2020). Libraries were constructed by the immunoSEQ multiplex PCR assay. TCRdb's version of the immuneACCESS table is confined to in-frame rearrangements and falls short of the full clone set. An unresolved V gene accounts for under half of the shortfall where checked; the remainder is of unknown origin. A total of about 440,000 clones appear in this sample, about 90% of them only once. The ten largest make up roughly 0.66% of the sample. Material for sequencing was PBMCs or T cells enriched from blood (not recorded which). The source is a man aged 18-30 years who had recovered from COVID-19.

V and J are TRBV27 and TRBJ2-7, with TRBD2 identical over 12 bases. This CDR3 spans 14 amino acids. Unmatched junction bases numbered 2, after V lost 2 bases and J lost 6 bases. Germline CDR1 reads MNHEY; CDR2 reads SMNVEV (reference sequence). The CDR3 reads CASSLLAGGLEQYF. CDR3 DNA: TGTGCCAGCAGTTTACTAGCGGGAGGGCTCGAGCAGTACTTC.

The chain links TRBV12-3 or TRBV12-4 to TRBJ2-7, with D possibly matching TRBD1 (6 bases). The germline V and J ends were trimmed by 7 bases and 2 bases, with 12 bases remaining between them. The CDR3 length is 13 residues. DNA of the CDR3: TGTGCCAGCACCCTCGGACAGACCTACGAGCAGTACTTC. Amino acid sequence: CASTLGQTYEQYF.

The V call is TRBV7-8, the J call TRBJ2-1; the match to TRBD2 covers 10 bases. Trimming took 2 bases from V and 4 from J; bases not matched to a gene: 2. The CDR3 covers 15 residues. Per the germline V gene, CDR1 is SGHVS and CDR2 is FQNEAQ. The CDR3 DNA is TGTGCCAGCAGCTTACTAGCGGGAGCTTACAATGAGCAGTTCTTC. Protein sequence: CASSLLAGAYNEQFF.

This chain connects TRBV19 to TRBJ1-2; 8 bases agree with TRBD1. Unmatched junction bases numbered 11, after V lost 7 bases and J lost 1 base. The V gene's germline CDR1 is LNHDA and CDR2 SQIVND (reference sequence). CDR3 length: 16 residues. CDR3 in amino acids: CASTSQDRVFNYGYTF. Written as DNA, the CDR3 is TGTGCCAGTACCTCACAGGACAGGGTCTTTAACTATGGCTACACCTTC. Using reference TRBV19 and TRBJ1-2 for the parts outside the CDR3, the full variable domain is DGGITQSPKYLFRKEGQNVTLSCEQNLNHDAMYWYRQDPGQGLRLIYYSQIVNDFQKGDIAEGYSVSREKKESFPLTVTSAQKNPTAFYLCASTSQDRVFNYGYTFGSGTRLTVV.

V gene TRBV9 combines with J gene TRBJ2-2; D possibly corresponds to TRBD1 (6 bases). This CDR3 is 15 amino acids long. CDR1 is SGDLS and CDR2 is YYNGEE in the germline V gene. V was cut by 3 bases and J by 3 bases, with 12 bases left in between. Here the CDR3 DNA reads TGTGCCAGCAGCGGGACAGCCTTTGACACCGGGGAGCTGTTTTTT. Translation gives CASSGTAFDTGELFF.

This chain links TRBV3-1 (or the pseudogene TRBV3-2) with TRBJ1-4, with TRBD1 as a possible D gene (5 bases). This CDR3 contains 14 residues. V lost 5 bases and J lost 0, with 7 bases in between. In germline, CDR1 is LGHDT, CDR2 YNNKEL (reference sequence). This CDR3 reads CASSKTATNEKLFF. The DNA for the CDR3 is TGTGCCAGCAGCAAGACAGCAACTAATGAAAAACTGTTTTTT.

The CDR3 protein is CASSLATAPTYNEQFF. The CDR3 DNA sequence: TGCGCCAGCAGCTTGGCCACCGCGCCGACCTACAATGAGCAGTTCTTC. The V call is TRBV5-1, the J call TRBJ2-1; D remains unclear. Germline V gene sequence: CDR1 SGHRS, CDR2 YFSETQ. This CDR3 has 16 residues. Deletions cut 0 bases from V and 2 bases from J, with 12 bases between.

This rearrangement joins TRBV10-3 to TRBJ2-6; 8 bases line up with TRBD2. The CDR3 length is 18 residues. Trimming removed 3 bases from V and 0 bases from J; junction bases left unmatched: 7. Germline V gene sequence: CDR1 ENHRY, CDR2 SYGVKD. The CDR3 sequence: CAISDGLAGDSGANVLTF. As DNA, the CDR3 is TGTGCCATCAGTGACGGGCTAGCGGGCGACTCTGGGGCCAACGTCCTGACTTTC.

This chain connects TRBV18 to TRBJ1-5, with D perhaps matching TRBD1 (6 bases). The germline gives CDR1 KGHSH, CDR2 LQKENI. Trimming removed 2 bases at V and 9 bases at J, with 14 bases between. This CDR3 contains 14 residues. CDR3 coding DNA: TGTGCCAGCTCACCAGCGGGGGCGGAGTTGCCCCAGCATTTT. The encoded protein is CASSPAGAELPQHF.

This clone was detected once. The gene calls are TRBV19 and TRBJ1-2, with D possibly being TRBD1 (5 bases). Trimming pared 7 bases from V and 4 bases from J, leaving 19 bases between. This CDR3 has 15 residues. Germline V gives CDR1 LNHDA, CDR2 SQIVND (reference sequence). CDR3 protein: CASTDYGHSPYGYTF. As DNA, the CDR3 is TGTGCCAGTACCGATTACGGACATTCCCCCTATGGCTACACCTTC.

The V gene is TRBV9, the J gene TRBJ1-4; possible D gene TRBD1, 6 bases. With 4 bases removed from V and 6 bases from J, the gap between germline ends came to 16 bases. The CDR3 has 15 amino acids. Germline-derived CDR1 and CDR2 are SGDLS and YYNGEE. The CDR3 DNA sequence: TGTGCCAGCAGCCCCGAGGGGGTGGAGGATGAAAAACTGTTTTTT. Protein: CASSPEGVEDEKLFF.

Here the CDR3 reads CASSWTGGDEQFF. The CDR3 DNA sequence: TGTGCCAGCAGCTGGACGGGGGGCGATGAGCAGTTCTTC. The chain has TRBV5-4 and TRBJ2-1; D might be TRBD2 (7 bases). CDR1 and CDR2 from the germline V gene are SGHNT and YYREEE (reference sequence). V was shortened by 3 bases and J by 8 bases, with 12 bases between the two germline ends. This CDR3 comprises 13 residues.

The V gene is TRBV7-2, the J gene TRBJ1-1; D call uncertain. The germline V and J ends were trimmed by 8 bases and 1 base, with 11 bases remaining between them. Germline V gives CDR1 SGHTA, CDR2 FQGNSA. This CDR3 has 13 residues. The CDR3 DNA reads as TGTGCCAGCGGCAACAGAGAGAACACTGAAGCTTTCTTT. This sequence encodes CASGNRENTEAFF.

A few counts support this clone. This chain uses TRBV6-1 with TRBJ1-6; D call uncertain. Germline lookup yields CDR1 MNHNS and CDR2 SASEGT. The length of the CDR3 is 16 residues. The V end was cut by 2 bases, the J end by 10 bases, with 18 bases between. The CDR3 nucleotides read TGTGCCAGCAGTGAAACGCGCGCGGGTTTTGGATCACCCCTCCACTTT. It codes for CASSETRAGFGSPLHF.

This clone was picked up a small number of times. The J gene is TRBJ2-6, the V gene TRBV2, with D possibly matching TRBD1 (5 bases). CDR3 length equals 14 residues. CDR1 and CDR2 (germline): SNHLY, FYNNEI. V lost 6 bases and J 4 bases, leaving 10 bases between the germline ends. The CDR3 reads CASRATVGANVLTF. CDR3 DNA: TGTGCCAGCAGGGCGACAGTGGGGGCCAACGTCCTGACTTTC.

V usage is TRBV5-1 and J usage is TRBJ2-5; perhaps TRBD1 as D (6 bases). The CDR3 is made up of 14 amino acids. Germline values: CDR1 SGHRS, CDR2 YFSETQ. Trimming cost V 2 bases and J 4 bases, with 12 bases left between them. Written as DNA, the CDR3 is TGCGCCAGCAGCTTTCAGGGGCTAGGAGAGACCCAGTACTTC. Translation gives CASSFQGLGETQYF.

This clone was seen a few times. Different DNA sequences within this sample yield the same CDR3. This rearrangement joins TRBV29-1 to TRBJ1-2; D call uncertain. The CDR3 sequence is 11 residues long. Trimming took 4 bases from V and 3 from J, leaving 6 bases between them. Germline V gives CDR1 SQVTM, CDR2 ANQGSEA. CDR3 DNA: TGCAGCGTTGCCGGGGACTATGGCTACACCTTC. It codes for CSVAGDYGYTF.

The V gene is TRBV4-1, the J gene TRBJ1-1; TRBD1 matches 7 bases. This CDR3 spans 15 amino acids. Trimming at V came to 3 bases and at J to 0 bases, leaving 4 bases not matched to a gene. CDR1 is MGHRA and CDR2 is YSYEKL in the germline V gene. CDR3 DNA sequence: TGCGCCAGCAGCCAGACCGGGACAGTGAACACTGAAGCTTTCTTT. Its translation: CASSQTGTVNTEAFF.

The rearrangement links TRBV19 to TRBJ2-2, with 7 bases lining up with TRBD2. Per germline, CDR1 LNHDA and CDR2 SQIVND (reference sequence). This CDR3 has 15 residues. V dropped 10 bases and J dropped 0; count of bases not matched to a gene: 8. CDR3 in DNA: TGTGCCACCCATTGGGGGGGGTCGAACACCGGGGAGCTGTTTTTT. Its protein product is CATHWGGSNTGELFF.

This rearrangement joins TRBV6-5 to TRBJ2-7; 8 bases align to TRBD1. Trimming removed 5 bases from V and 3 bases from J; junction bases left unmatched: 6. The CDR3 consists of 14 residues. The germline V gene encodes CDR1 MNHEY and CDR2 SVGAGI. In DNA, the CDR3 is TGTGCCAGCAGTCTCGACAGGGGAAACTACGAGCAGTACTTC. It specifies CASSLDRGNYEQYF.

The rearrangement uses TRBV19 and TRBJ1-2; perhaps TRBD1 as D (5 bases). This CDR3 has 14 residues. CDR1 and CDR2 (germline): LNHDA, SQIVND (reference sequence). Trimming took off 10 bases at V and 8 bases at J, with 23 bases between the two ends. The CDR3 loop reads CATRGDVASRGYTF. DNA for the CDR3: TGTGCCACCCGGGGGGACGTCGCTTCAAGAGGCTACACCTTC.

The chain recombines TRBV28 with TRBJ2-1, with D unresolved. The CDR3 length is 11 residues. The V end was cut by 4 bases, the J end by 8 bases, with 6 bases between. In germline, CDR1 is MDHEN, CDR2 SYDVKM. The DNA of the CDR3 is TGTGCCAGCAGTTCGGTGGATGAGCAGTTCTTC. Residues: CASSSVDEQFF.

This clone appeared a single time. The chain uses TRBV4-2 and TRBJ2-3, with 9 bases that match TRBD2. J gave up 6 bases and V 5 bases, and 15 bases lay outside the gene matches. The germline V gene encodes CDR1 LGHNA and CDR2 YNFKEQ. The CDR3 runs to 17 residues. The CDR3 loop is CASSDIAGEAGGDTQYF. For the CDR3, the DNA is TGTGCCAGCAGCGATATAGCGGGAGAAGCGGGAGGTGATACGCAGTATTTT.